The following is a T cell receptor (beta chain) sequence with its context. The assay was immunoSEQ multiplex PCR, and TCRdb's table has in-frame clones only and misses some. In the table there are more than 350,000 clones, around nine tenths of which are singletons. These data come from a study of blood T cell repertoires in COVID-19. The CDR3 sequence is 16 residues long. V shed 8 bases and J shed 0 bases, with 17 bases lying between them. Per germline, CDR1 LNHDA and CDR2 SQIVND (reference sequence). Sequenced sample: PBMCs or T cells enriched from blood (not recorded which). The receptor was isolated from a woman aged 18-29 years who had been exposed to COVID-19. The chain employs TRBV19 and TRBJ2-1, with D tentatively TRBD2 (7 bases). CDR3 in DNA: TGTGCCAGTTCTACGGGGGGCCAAAGCTCCTACAATGAGCAGTTCTTC. Its protein product is CASSTGGQSSYNEQFF.